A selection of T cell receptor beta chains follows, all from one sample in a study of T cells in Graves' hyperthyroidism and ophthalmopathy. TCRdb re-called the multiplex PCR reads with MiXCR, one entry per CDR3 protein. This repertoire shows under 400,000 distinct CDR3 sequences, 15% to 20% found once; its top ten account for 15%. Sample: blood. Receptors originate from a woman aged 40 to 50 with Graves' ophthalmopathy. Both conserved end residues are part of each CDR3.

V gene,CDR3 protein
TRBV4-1,CASSQESVYQPQHF
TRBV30,CAWSGDAYNSPLHF
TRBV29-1,CSVGHDSNYGYSF
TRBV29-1,CSVQGGDGYTF
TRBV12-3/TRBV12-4,CASKLGQGSYEQYF
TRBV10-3,CAISDSISGANVLTF
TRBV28,CASSWRPGQVTYEQYF
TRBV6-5,CASSYSSERPNTEAFF
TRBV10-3,CAISESGPGNTIYF
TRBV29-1,CSVLGTSVDGELFF
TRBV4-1,CASSQPGELFF
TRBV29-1,CSVRVSGANVLTF
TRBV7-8,CASSLGYRGTLVYEQYF
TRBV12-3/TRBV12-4,CASSLPTSGANTGELFF
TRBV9,CASSVPLPSGSDYEQYF
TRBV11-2,CASSSVRKGGEAFF
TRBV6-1,CASNDRSYGYTF
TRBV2,CASRPGDRVFVTQYF
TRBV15,CATSRDTGVEQYF
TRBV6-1,CASSDMTGPSYEQYF
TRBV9,CASSVSSGSSYEQYF
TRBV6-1,CASSEGGTSETQYF